Below, 27 T cell receptor beta chains from the same sample are listed, as sequenced in a study of response to subunit inactivated influenza vaccine. MiXCR was run by TCRdb on the RT-PCR reads, yielding one entry per CDR3 protein. The data show about 500,000 distinct CDR3 sequences, approximately 15% seen once. This sample comprised CD4+ T cells sorted from PBMCs, obtained about 23 months after vaccination. The receptors shown here come from a man aged 45 to 70 who received an inactivated influenza vaccine.

The V and J genes are TRBV20-1 and TRBJ1-5, with a possible D match to TRBD1 (6 bases). CDR1 is DFQATT, CDR2 SNEGSKA, per germline (reference sequence). The CDR3 spans 13 residues. Trimming removed 5 bases at V and 7 bases at J, with 15 bases between. CDR3 DNA: TGCAGTGCTCTCCGAGGGGGTGAACAGCCCCAGCATTTT. The encoded protein is CSALRGGEQPQHF.

The chain couples TRBV7-2 to TRBJ1-2; D uncertain. Trimming left V 1 base short and J 7 bases short, with 7 bases between. Per germline, CDR1 SGHTA and CDR2 FQGNSA. The CDR3 sequence is 12 residues long. CDR3: CASSLEVGGYTF. The CDR3 nucleotides read TGTGCCAGCAGCTTAGAAGTTGGTGGCTACACCTTC. Complete variable domain (other parts from reference TRBV7-2 and TRBJ1-2): GAGVSQSPSNKVTEKGKDVELRCDPISGHTALYWYRQSLGQGLEFLIYFQGNSAPDKSGLPSDRFSAERTGGSVSTLTIQRTQQEDSAVYLCASSLEVGGYTFGSGTRLTVV.

The V call is TRBV6-2 or TRBV6-3, the J call TRBJ2-3; TRBD1 aligns across 7 bases. The trim removed 4 bases at V and 14 bases at J, leaving 9 bases unmatched. Germline V gene lookup returns CDR1 MNHEY and CDR2 SVGEGT. CDR3 length equals 12 residues. CDR3 sequence: CASSFLGTVAYF. The CDR3 coding sequence is TGTGCCAGCAGTTTCCTCGGGACAGTGGCGTATTTT.

The genes are TRBV15 and TRBJ2-7, with D unresolved. The CDR3 runs 16 residues. CDR1 and CDR2 (germline): LNHNV, YYDKDF (reference sequence). The germline V and J ends were trimmed by 3 bases and 2 bases, with 17 bases remaining between them. CDR3: CATSRGKKGRPYEQYF. Here the CDR3 DNA reads TGTGCCACCAGCAGGGGAAAAAAGGGAAGGCCCTACGAGCAGTACTTC.

This clonotype was detected ten times or more. The V call is TRBV11-2, the J call TRBJ2-3; 13 nucleotides align to TRBD2. The CDR3 has 17 residues. V gave up 4 bases and J gave up 0 bases; unmatched junction bases: 4. Germline CDR1 reads SGHAT; CDR2 reads FQNNGV. The CDR3 loop is CASSSGTSGTSTDTQYF. Here the CDR3 DNA reads TGTGCCAGCAGCTCCGGGACTAGCGGGACTAGCACAGATACGCAGTATTTT.

This clonotype was recorded many times. The J gene is TRBJ2-7, the V gene TRBV20-1; 8 bases agree with TRBD1. The V gene's germline CDR1 is DFQATT and CDR2 SNEGSKA (reference sequence). V lost 6 bases, J lost 1 base, and 8 bases stayed unmatched. The CDR3 has 14 amino acids. CDR3 region: CSANNHRGSYEQYF. The DNA of the CDR3 is TGCAGTGCCAACAATCACAGGGGGTCCTACGAGCAGTACTTC.

The V and J genes are TRBV4-2 and TRBJ1-5, with a possible D match to TRBD1 (5 bases). V was pared by 0 bases and J by 4 bases, with 10 bases between. CDR3 length: 15 amino acids. Germline V CDR1 and CDR2: LGHNA, YNFKEQ. The CDR3 is CASSQDSQGNQPQHF. The CDR3, as DNA: TGTGCCAGCAGCCAAGATAGCCAGGGTAATCAGCCCCAGCATTTT.

The chain has TRBV5-4 and TRBJ2-7, with a possible D match to TRBD1 (5 bases). Germline assignment: CDR1 SGHNT and CDR2 YYREEE (reference sequence). This CDR3 has 16 residues. The V and J ends lost 1 base and 4 bases respectively, with 18 bases between them. The CDR3 region has the DNA TGTGCCAGCAGCTTGTCTGGGGCGAGCAAATATTACGAGCAGTACTTC. Its protein is CASSLSGASKYYEQYF.

Many counts were recorded for this clonotype. The chain employs TRBV29-1 and TRBJ2-1, with 7 bases identical to TRBD2. The CDR3 has 15 residues. Looked up from germline, CDR1 is SQVTM and CDR2 is ANQGSEA. J was trimmed by 5 bases and V by 2 bases; bases with no gene match: 9. CDR3 in amino acids: CSVEMLAAADNEQFF. CDR3 DNA: TGCAGCGTTGAAATGCTAGCGGCCGCGGACAATGAGCAGTTCTTC.

This clonotype was recorded many times. The genes are TRBV20-1 and TRBJ2-2; 9 bases align to TRBD2. V shed 6 bases and J 1 base; nucleotides not matched to a gene: 3. The CDR3 has 14 amino acids. Germline CDR1 reads DFQATT; CDR2 reads SNEGSKA (reference sequence). The CDR3 DNA follows: TGCAGTGCCAAAGCGGGAGGGAACACCGGGGAGCTGTTTTTT. Protein sequence: CSAKAGGNTGELFF.

The V gene is TRBV5-1, the J gene TRBJ2-1; TRBD2 matches 10 bases. The CDR3 sequence is 15 residues long. V gave up 4 bases and J gave up 10 bases; unmatched junction bases: 11. Germline CDR1 reads SGHRS; CDR2 reads YFSETQ. The DNA of the CDR3 is TGCGCCAGCAGCCCGCGGACTAGCGGAACCGGGGAGCAGTTCTTC. Translation gives CASSPRTSGTGEQFF.

This clonotype was counted a few times. This chain connects TRBV28 to TRBJ2-1, with D uncertain. V lost 3 bases to trimming and J lost 0 bases, with 12 bases between them. The CDR3 contains 16 residues. Germline V gives CDR1 MDHEN, CDR2 SYDVKM. CDR3 residues: CASSFSGHGSYNEQFF. The CDR3 coding sequence is TGTGCCAGCAGTTTCTCGGGTCACGGCTCCTACAATGAGCAGTTCTTC.

This chain uses TRBV3-1 with TRBJ2-2, with 8 nucleotides matching TRBD2. Germline V gene lookup returns CDR1 LGHDT and CDR2 YNNKEL (reference sequence). V lost 4 bases, J lost 5 bases, and 9 bases stayed unmatched. The CDR3 loop spans 16 amino acids. CDR3 coding DNA: TGTGCCAGCAGCCCTCGGGGGGGGCTTGAGACCGGGGAGCTGTTTTTT. It codes for CASSPRGGLETGELFF.

This clonotype showed up many times. This chain connects TRBV11-2 to TRBJ1-6, with 8 bases lining up with TRBD1. Germline-derived CDR1 and CDR2 are SGHAT and FQNNGV. With V trimmed by 5 bases and J by 9 bases, 9 bases remained unmatched. The CDR3 spans 15 residues. The CDR3 sequence: CASSTIQGGVSPLHF. The CDR3 DNA is TGTGCCAGCAGCACAATACAGGGGGGTGTTTCACCCCTCCACTTT. The variable domain in full, completed from reference TRBV11-2 and TRBJ1-6, reads EAGVAQSPRYKIIEKRQSVAFWCNPISGHATLYWYQQILGQGPKLLIQFQNNGVVDDSQLPKDRFSAERLKGVDSTLKIQPAKLEDSAVYLCASSTIQGGVSPLHFGNGTRLTVT.

This clonotype was recorded many times. The chain links TRBV5-1 to TRBJ1-1, with D possibly TRBD1 on 6 matching bases. The V gene lost 6 bases and the J gene lost 0 bases, with 9 bases spanning the gap. This CDR3 has 13 residues. The germline gives CDR1 SGHRS, CDR2 YFSETQ. The CDR3 sequence is CASTQGMNTEAFF. The CDR3 region has the DNA TGCGCCAGCACACAGGGTATGAACACTGAAGCTTTCTTT.

This clonotype was seen a handful of times. The rearrangement joins TRBV29-1 to TRBJ1-1; 8 bases fit TRBD1. V lost 4 bases, J lost 6 bases, and 7 bases stayed unmatched. The CDR3 is 13 residues long. The germline gives CDR1 SQVTM, CDR2 ANQGSEA. The CDR3 region has the DNA TGCAGCGTTGCAGGGGGCGTCGGCTCTGAAGCTTTCTTT. It yields the protein CSVAGGVGSEAFF.

This clonotype occurred a few times. The chain carries TRBV20-1 and TRBJ2-1; D may be TRBD1 or TRBD2 (5 bases each). Germline CDR1 and CDR2: DFQATT and SNEGSKA (reference sequence). The length of the CDR3 is 13 residues. Trimming cost V 1 base and J 1 base, with 5 bases left between them. The CDR3, as DNA: TGCAGTGCTAGAGGGGGGTCCTACAATGAGCAGTTCTTC. This codes for CSARGGSYNEQFF.

The V gene is TRBV29-1, the J gene TRBJ2-1; a weak D match, TRBD1 (6 bases). Germline CDR1 reads SQVTM; CDR2 reads ANQGSEA. The CDR3 contains 16 residues. The germline V and J ends were trimmed by 4 bases and 0 bases, with 16 bases remaining between them. This CDR3 reads CSVVPQGSSSYNEQFF. The CDR3 DNA reads TGCAGCGTTGTCCCCCAGGGGTCGAGCTCCTACAATGAGCAGTTCTTC.

The V and J genes are TRBV5-1 and TRBJ2-1, with TRBD1 as a possible D gene (8 bases). The CDR3 runs to 14 residues. CDR1 is SGHRS, CDR2 YFSETQ, per germline. V lost 6 bases and J lost 3, with 13 bases in between. The CDR3, as DNA: TGCGCCAGCACACAGGGGGGGGACTACAATGAGCAGTTCTTC. Its translation is CASTQGGDYNEQFF.

V is TRBV30 and J is TRBJ1-1, with 8 bases identical to TRBD1. The germline V gene has CDR1 GTSNPN and CDR2 SVGIG (reference sequence). Trimming removed 1 base from V and 3 bases from J; junction bases left unmatched: 4. CDR3 size: 14 residues. DNA for the CDR3: TGTGCCTGGAGTGGAACGACAGGGGACACTGAAGCTTTCTTT. Its protein is CAWSGTTGDTEAFF.

The J gene is TRBJ2-1, the V gene TRBV7-9, with D tentatively TRBD2 (6 bases). V dropped 2 bases and J dropped 9 bases, with 11 bases sitting between them. Germline values: CDR1 SEHNR, CDR2 FQNEAQ (reference sequence). The length of the CDR3 is 13 residues. The CDR3 DNA is TGTGCCAGCAGCTTATACGGGGGAGGTGAGCAGTTCTTC. Residues: CASSLYGGGEQFF.

The chain links TRBV11-3 to TRBJ2-1, with 8 bases that match TRBD2. The CDR3 is 14 amino acids. The J segment lost 8 bases and the V segment lost 4 bases, leaving 7 bases of the junction unmatched. The germline gives CDR1 SGHNT, CDR2 YENEEA. DNA of the CDR3: TGTGCCAGCAGCTCAGGGCAAGCGGGAGATGAGCAGTTCTTC. Its protein product is CASSSGQAGDEQFF.

V is TRBV4-1 and J is TRBJ1-5, with D possibly being TRBD1 (5 bases). V shed 4 bases and J shed 3 bases, with 16 bases lying between them. The V gene's germline CDR1 is MGHRA and CDR2 YSYEKL. This CDR3 has 16 residues. As DNA, the CDR3 is TGCGCCAGCAGCCCCATATGGGGGATCCTCAATCAGCCCCAGCATTTT. Its translation: CASSPIWGILNQPQHF.

This clonotype was seen a few times. The rearrangement links TRBV6-5 to TRBJ2-7; D is perhaps TRBD2 (5 bases). V gave up 2 bases and J gave up 0 bases, with 14 bases separating them. CDR3 length equals 16 residues. Per germline, CDR1 MNHEY and CDR2 SVGAGI. This chain's CDR3 is CASSYDTTSGSYEQYF. The CDR3 DNA sequence: TGTGCCAGCAGTTACGATACCACCAGCGGCTCCTACGAGCAGTACTTC.

J is TRBJ1-2 and V is TRBV2, with D hard to call. The CDR3 covers 13 residues. V lost 3 bases and J lost 5, with 10 bases in between. In germline, CDR1 is SNHLY, CDR2 FYNNEI. CDR3 coding DNA: TGTGCCAGCAGTGATCAAGGGCGGTATGGCTACACCTTC. It yields the protein CASSDQGRYGYTF.

V is TRBV3-1 and J is TRBJ2-5, with a possible D match to TRBD1 (6 bases). The CDR3 extends over 13 amino acids. V gave up 6 bases and J gave up 5 bases, with 13 bases separating them. Germline CDR1 is LGHDT and CDR2 is YNNKEL (reference sequence). This chain's CDR3 is CASRIRGGETQYF. As DNA, the CDR3 is TGTGCCAGCAGGATCAGGGGTGGGGAGACCCAGTACTTC.

The genes are TRBV4-1 and TRBJ1-5; 9 nucleotides line up with TRBD1. V lost 2 bases, J lost 7 bases, and 9 bases stayed unmatched. CDR1 MGHRA and CDR2 YSYEKL come from the germline V gene. The length of the CDR3 is 16 residues. The CDR3 here is CASSQPTGGMKQPQHF. Written as DNA, the CDR3 is TGCGCCAGCAGCCAACCCACAGGGGGCATGAAACAGCCCCAGCATTTT.